The 24 T cell receptor beta chains in this list originate from one sample, sequenced in a study of early T cells in non-severe SARS-CoV-2 infection. TCRdb redid the calling of the 5' RACE reads with MiXCR, one entry per CDR3 protein. Counted here are approximately 30,000 distinct CDR3 sequences, roughly 7.2% occurring once; the ten biggest clones make up 2.7%. Material: whole blood. These receptors all stem from an adult who was a healthcare worker with PCR-confirmed SARS-CoV-2 infection or an uninfected control (not recorded which).

Concerning this clonotype itself: This may arise from a read error, as a much more abundant clone is one base away. The chain links TRBV28 to TRBJ2-2; D tentatively fits TRBD1 or TRBD2 (5 bases each). CDR1 is MDHEN, CDR2 SYDVKM, per germline. This CDR3 has 15 residues. CDR3 loop: CVSSPARGGDGELFF. Here the CDR3 DNA reads TGTGTCAGCAGTCCAGCGAGGGGTGGAGACGGGGAGCTGTTTTTT.

In this sample, this clonotype turned up many times. The chain is built from TRBV12-3 or TRBV12-4 and TRBJ1-2; D is unresolved. Between the trimmed V and J ends, which lost 4 bases and 4 bases, there was a span of 13 bases. This CDR3 has 14 residues. The CDR3 DNA reads TGTGCCAGCAGTTCAGACGTAATACCCTATGGCTACACCTTC. Protein product: CASSSDVIPYGYTF.

This clonotype has at least ten counts. This rearrangement joins TRBV7-6 to TRBJ1-3; TRBD1 aligns across 9 bases. Germline loops: CDR1 SGHVS, CDR2 FNYEAQ. This CDR3 is built from 15 residues. J gave up 2 bases and V 4 bases, and 3 bases lay outside the gene matches. In DNA, the CDR3 is TGTGCCAGCAGCTCACAGGGGGCAGCTGGAAACACCATATATTTT. It encodes CASSSQGAAGNTIYF. Based on the CDR3 plus reference TRBV7-6 and TRBJ1-3, the full variable domain is GAGVSQSPRYKVTKRGQDVALRCDPISGHVSLYWYRQALGQGPEFLTYFNYEAQQDKSGLPNDRFSAERPEGSISTLTIQRTEQRDSAMYRCASSSQGAAGNTIYFGEGSWLTVV.

This clonotype came up many times. The chain combines TRBV28 with TRBJ2-3; 7 bases fit TRBD2. Trimming took 3 bases from V and 8 from J; bases not matched to a gene: 5. Germline V gives CDR1 MDHEN, CDR2 SYDVKM. This CDR3 has 13 residues. The CDR3 is CASSFGWEGTQYF. The CDR3, as DNA: TGTGCCAGCAGTTTTGGGTGGGAGGGTACGCAGTATTTT.

Many counts were recorded for this clonotype. The chain carries TRBV11-2 and TRBJ2-1; TRBD2 aligns across 10 bases. CDR1 is SGHAT and CDR2 is FQNNGV in the germline V gene. The V segment lost 7 bases and the J segment 1 base; nucleotides outside the gene matches: 13. The CDR3 sequence is 18 residues long. The CDR3 spells CASTTPGALAGSYNEQFF. The CDR3 DNA reads as TGTGCCAGCACCACCCCGGGGGCACTAGCGGGATCCTACAATGAGCAGTTCTTC. The full variable domain, with the rest looked up from reference TRBV11-2 and TRBJ2-1, is EAGVAQSPRYKIIEKRQSVAFWCNPISGHATLYWYQQILGQGPKLLIQFQNNGVVDDSQLPKDRFSAERLKGVDSTLKIQPAKLEDSAVYLCASTTPGALAGSYNEQFFGPGTRLTVL.

This clonotype was seen many times. The CDR3 nucleotides are TGCGCCAGCAGCGAGGGACTAGCGCCAGATACGCAGTATTTT. As protein: CASSEGLAPDTQYF. This rearrangement joins TRBV5-1 to TRBJ2-3, with 10 bases lining up with TRBD2. Germline-derived CDR1 and CDR2 are SGHRS and YFSETQ. With V trimmed by 4 bases and J by 4 bases, 3 bases remained unmatched. The CDR3 loop spans 14 amino acids. Combining the CDR3 with reference TRBV5-1 and TRBJ2-3 gives the whole variable domain KAGVTQTPRYLIKTRGQQVTLSCSPISGHRSVSWYQQTPGQGLQFLFEYFSETQRNKGNFPGRFSGRQFSNSRSEMNVSTLELGDSALYLCASSEGLAPDTQYFGPGTRLTVL.

The V gene is TRBV21-1, the J gene TRBJ2-7; the DNA was not used to check the table's D call, TRBD2. TRBV21-1 is noted as a pseudogene. The CDR3 contains 19 residues. The CDR3 bases are TGTGCCAGCAGCCCAAGGACTAGCGGGAGGGCCAAGGTTCTGTACGAGCAGTACTTC. This encodes CASSPRTSGRAKVLYEQYF.

The genes are TRBV2 and TRBJ1-6; 8 nucleotides agree with TRBD1. The V and J ends lost 6 bases and 16 bases, in that order; junction bases with no gene match: 11. The V gene's germline CDR1 is SNHLY and CDR2 FYNNEI. CDR3 size: 13 residues. The CDR3 here is CASSWTGSDTLHF. The CDR3 nucleotides are TGTGCCAGCAGCTGGACAGGGTCTGATACGCTCCACTTT.

This clonotype was picked up many times. This chain joins TRBV5-1 and TRBJ2-2; TRBD2 matches 11 bases. J lost 4 bases, V lost 5 bases, and 10 bases had no gene match. The length of the CDR3 is 17 residues. Germline loops: CDR1 SGHRS, CDR2 YFSETQ. CDR3 residues: CASRRAQTSGVTGELFF. CDR3 bases: TGCGCCAGCAGGAGGGCCCAGACTAGCGGGGTCACCGGGGAGCTGTTTTTT.

For this clonotype: A read error is possible here, since a much larger clone lies one base away. CDR3 sequence reads: CASSQEWGMETQYF. The CDR3 nucleotides are TGTGCCAGCAGCCAAGAATGGGGCATGGAGACCCAGTACTTC. This sequence joins TRBV3-1 and TRBJ2-5; D possibly corresponds to TRBD1 (5 bases). The length of the CDR3 is 14 residues. V gave up 0 bases and J gave up 5 bases, with 10 bases separating them. Germline V gene data show CDR1 as LGHDT and CDR2 as YNNKEL (reference sequence).

This clonotype occurred a few times. The chain links TRBV14 to TRBJ2-4, with TRBD1 matching 9 bases. Germline CDR1 is SGHDN and CDR2 is FVKESK. The CDR3 sequence is 16 residues long. Germline trimming cut 3 bases from V and 3 bases from J; bases unmatched to any gene: 6. DNA of the CDR3: TGTGCCAGCAGCCAGAGGGACAGGGCTCTCAAAAACATTCAGTACTTC. Protein product: CASSQRDRALKNIQYF.

The rearrangement uses TRBV15 and TRBJ1-4; D not certain. Germline loops: CDR1 LNHNV, CDR2 YYDKDF (reference sequence). The length of the CDR3 is 14 residues. Trimming removed 1 base from V and 0 bases from J, with 3 bases in between. The CDR3 region has the DNA TGTGCCACCAGCAGAGCGGCAACTAATGAAAAACTGTTTTTT. Its protein is CATSRAATNEKLFF. Full variable domain (outside the CDR3, taken from reference TRBV15 and TRBJ1-4): DAMVIQNPRYQVTQFGKPVTLSCSQTLNHNVMYWYQQKSSQAPKLLFHYYDKDFNNEADTPDNFQSRRPNTSFCFLDIRSPGLGDTAMYLCATSRAATNEKLFFGSGTQLSVL.

This clonotype showed up many times. The genes are TRBV7-9 and TRBJ1-4, with D tentatively TRBD1 (5 bases). V lost 5 bases, J lost 4 bases, and 11 bases lay in between. In germline, CDR1 is SEHNR, CDR2 FQNEAQ (reference sequence). The CDR3 length is 14 residues. The CDR3 region is CASSGDSNNEKLFF. The CDR3 DNA follows: TGTGCCAGCAGCGGAGACAGTAATAATGAAAAACTGTTTTTT.

This chain joins TRBV6-2 or TRBV6-3 and TRBJ1-3; 8 bases agree with TRBD1. The CDR3 is 15 amino acids. The germline V gene encodes CDR1 MNHEY and CDR2 SVGEGT. V was pared by 2 bases and J by 2 bases, with 2 bases of the junction left unmatched. The CDR3 region has the DNA TGTGCCAGCAGTTACCGGACAGGGACTGGAAACACCATATATTTT. The encoded protein is CASSYRTGTGNTIYF.

In this sample, this clonotype turned up many times. The chain joins TRBV20-1 to TRBJ2-7; 12 bases agree with TRBD2. This CDR3 region has 14 residues. Germline CDR1 is DFQATT and CDR2 is SNEGSKA (reference sequence). Trimming at V came to 3 bases and at J to 4 bases, leaving 4 bases not matched to a gene. This CDR3 is CSARTSGGLYEQYF. The DNA for the CDR3 is TGCAGTGCTAGGACTAGCGGGGGTCTATACGAGCAGTACTTC.

This clonotype has a count of ten or more. This chain links TRBV12-3 or TRBV12-4 with TRBJ1-5; D is ambiguous. This CDR3 region has 14 residues. V dropped 8 bases and J dropped 1 base, with 12 bases sitting between them. CDR3 nucleotide sequence: TGTGCCAGCCTGACATGGGGAAGCAATCAGCCCCAGCATTTT. Amino acids: CASLTWGSNQPQHF.

The sample holds many counts of this clonotype. The chain recombines TRBV19 with TRBJ1-5; no clear D. Germline CDR1 is LNHDA and CDR2 is SQIVND (reference sequence). CDR3 length: 14 residues. V lost 3 bases, J lost 0 bases, and 6 bases lay in between. CDR3 sequence reads: CASSIPLSNQPQHF. CDR3 nucleotides: TGTGCCAGTAGTATCCCCCTTAGCAATCAGCCCCAGCATTTT.

This clonotype was seen at least ten times. The chain recombines TRBV10-3 with TRBJ2-6; unclear D gene. Germline CDR1 ENHRY, CDR2 SYGVKD. Trimming pared 3 bases from V and 0 bases from J, leaving 3 bases between. The CDR3 sequence is 14 residues long. DNA of the CDR3: TGTGCCATCAGTGACAGCTCTGGGGCCAACGTCCTGACTTTC. This sequence encodes CAISDSSGANVLTF.

This clonotype was seen at least ten times. The rearrangement links TRBV29-1 to TRBJ2-5; 10 nucleotides agree with TRBD2. V was clipped by 0 bases and J by 0 bases; unmatched bases: 1. Germline values: CDR1 SQVTM, CDR2 ANQGSEA. The CDR3 runs to 15 residues. The CDR3 loop reads CSVEEGLAYQETQYF. CDR3 DNA: TGCAGCGTTGAAGAGGGACTAGCGTACCAAGAGACCCAGTACTTC. The whole variable domain, remainder taken from reference TRBV29-1 and TRBJ2-5, is SAVISQKPSRDICQRGTSLTIQCQVDSQVTMMFWYRQQPGQSLTLIATANQGSEATYESGFVIDKFPISRPNLTFSTLTVSNMSPEDSSIYLCSVEEGLAYQETQYFGPGTRLLVL.

This clonotype was counted ten times or more. The rearrangement uses TRBV28 and TRBJ2-7; possible D gene TRBD2, 5 bases. CDR3 size: 13 residues. Per germline, CDR1 MDHEN and CDR2 SYDVKM. The germline V and J ends were trimmed by 6 bases and 3 bases, with 12 bases remaining between them. The chain's CDR3 is CASRGDRGYEQYF. The DNA of the CDR3 is TGTGCCAGCAGGGGAGACCGGGGCTACGAGCAGTACTTC.

This clonotype was recorded at least ten times. The genes are TRBV6-5 and TRBJ1-1, with D tentatively TRBD1 (6 bases). Germline lookup yields CDR1 MNHEY and CDR2 SVGAGI. Trimming took 4 bases from V and 4 from J, leaving 13 bases between them. The CDR3 extends over 14 amino acids. CDR3 nucleotide sequence: TGTGCCAGCAGTTCCTGGACAGTGCGCACTGAAGCTTTCTTT. This gives the protein CASSSWTVRTEAFF.

This clonotype was observed many times. This chain links TRBV9 with TRBJ2-1; D is possibly TRBD2 (5 bases). Trimming took 1 base from V and 11 from J, leaving 19 bases between them. Germline CDR1 is SGDLS and CDR2 is YYNGEE. The CDR3 consists of 15 residues. The CDR3 loop is CASSVTHRSGLKQFF. The DNA of the CDR3 is TGTGCCAGCAGCGTAACCCACCGCAGCGGTCTGAAGCAGTTCTTC.

The chain recombines TRBV29-1 with TRBJ2-3, with D uncertain. V was pared by 4 bases and J by 5 bases, with 10 bases between. This CDR3 is 12 amino acids long. The germline V gene has CDR1 SQVTM and CDR2 ANQGSEA. This chain's CDR3 is CSVGRGRDTQYF. CDR3 coding DNA: TGCAGCGTTGGCAGAGGCAGAGATACGCAGTATTTT.

The table lists this clonotype with a few counts. The J gene is TRBJ2-5, the V gene TRBV11-2, with D possibly being TRBD1 or TRBD2 (5 bases each). The CDR3 loop spans 14 amino acids. Between the trimmed V and J ends, which lost 4 bases and 1 base, there was a span of 10 bases. The germline V gene encodes CDR1 SGHAT and CDR2 FQNNGV. CDR3 in amino acids: CASSSGPSQETQYF. In DNA form, the CDR3 reads TGTGCCAGCAGCTCGGGACCCTCCCAAGAGACCCAGTACTTC.